These 8 T cell receptor beta chains originate from one sample sequenced in a study of blood T cell repertoires in COVID-19. The assay was immunoSEQ multiplex PCR, and TCRdb's table has in-frame clones only and misses some. The sample contains roughly 140,000 clones, around 80% of which appear only once. The sample consisted of peripheral blood. The receptors originated from a man aged 55 to 69 with acute or convalescent COVID-19.

This clone was observed a single time. The rearrangement links TRBV30 to TRBJ2-7; maybe TRBD2 (5 bases). The CDR3 is 12 amino acids. V lost 0 bases to trimming and J lost 5 bases, with 8 bases between them. Germline CDR1 reads GTSNPN; CDR2 reads SVGIG (reference sequence). CDR3 protein: CAWSVIGNEQYF. CDR3 DNA: TGTGCCTGGAGTGTAATCGGGAACGAGCAGTACTTC.

The chain is built from TRBV23-1 and TRBJ1-1, with TRBD1 identical over 7 bases. Being an ORF, TRBV23-1 has a function that is uncertain. The trim removed 2 bases at V and 8 bases at J, leaving 8 bases unmatched. The CDR3 has 14 residues. The CDR3 loop reads CASSQGTANLEAFF. CDR3 nucleotides: TGCGCCAGCAGTCAAGGGACAGCCAACCTGGAAGCTTTCTTT.

This chain joins TRBV10-2 and TRBJ1-5, with TRBD1 identical over 7 bases. The length of the CDR3 is 16 residues. CDR1 WSHSY and CDR2 SAAADI come from the germline V gene. V was pared by 6 bases and J by 0 bases, with 8 bases of the junction left unmatched. The CDR3 region has the DNA TGCGCCAGCAGGGCGGACAGGTCATATAGCAATCAGCCCCAGCATTTT. Amino acids: CASRADRSYSNQPQHF.

This clone was counted a few times. This rearrangement joins TRBV2 to TRBJ2-1, with 9 nucleotides matching TRBD1. V was clipped by 6 bases and J by 4 bases; unmatched bases: 7. This CDR3 is 15 amino acids long. Looked up from germline, CDR1 is SNHLY and CDR2 is FYNNEI. CDR3 residues: CASRRTGGAYNEQFF. The CDR3 DNA is TGTGCCAGCAGACGAACAGGGGGCGCGTACAATGAGCAGTTCTTC.

This clone turned up a few times. The genes are TRBV10-1 and TRBJ1-2; no firm D call. V lost 3 bases to trimming and J lost 3 bases, with 8 bases between them. The germline CDR1 and CDR2 sequences are WNHNN and SYGVQD (reference sequence). CDR3 length: 13 residues. CDR3 loop: CASSDNGDYGYTF. CDR3 bases: TGCGCCAGCAGTGATAATGGAGACTATGGCTACACCTTC.

This sequence joins TRBV5-8 and TRBJ2-2; no clear D gene. This CDR3 spans 14 amino acids. The V and J ends lost 0 bases and 5 bases respectively, with 8 bases between them. CDR1 is SGHTS, CDR2 YDEGEE, per germline. CDR3 sequence: CASSLVDTTGELFF. For the CDR3, the DNA is TGTGCCAGCAGCTTGGTAGACACGACCGGGGAGCTGTTTTTT.

The chain couples TRBV28 to TRBJ2-4, with a tentative D call TRBD1 (6 bases). Germline CDR1 and CDR2: MDHEN and SYDVKM. There are 15 residues in the CDR3. Trimming shortened V by 5 bases and J by 1 base, and 12 bases separated the two germline ends. In DNA form, the CDR3 reads TGTGCCAGCAGTCAGCGGACAGTGGCCAAAAACATTCAGTACTTC. It is translated as CASSQRTVAKNIQYF.

The gene calls are TRBV6-2 or TRBV6-3 and TRBJ2-5, with 7 bases identical to TRBD2. The CDR3 runs to 14 residues. Germline CDR1 reads MNHEY; CDR2 reads SVGEGT. The V and J ends lost 5 bases and 0 bases, in that order; junction bases with no gene match: 3. Written as DNA, the CDR3 is TGTGCCAGCAGTAAAGGGACTAACCAAGAGACCCAGTACTTC. It specifies CASSKGTNQETQYF.